The clone carrying this TCR beta chain occurred once. What it binds is unknown. As to time point: week 23, last vaccination. Every vaccine dose comprised 300 ug of mutant IDH1 20-mer peptide plus topical imiquimod. Those who donated had recent WHO grade 3 or 4 IDH1-mutant, ATRX-lost astrocytomas. The data stem from a study of a mutant IDH1 vaccine in newly diagnosed glioma. About the research overall: Eight vaccinations were given in weeks 1, 3, 5, 7, 11, 15, 19 and 23. Patients received vaccination from 4-6 weeks after radiotherapy alone, or with temozolomide cycles.

Data came from immunoSEQ multiplex PCR; TCRdb stores just in-frame clones and leaves some out. The table shows 82,000 or so clones, with approximately 85% occurring only once. Points from the study as a whole: Over 85% of patients showed vaccine-induced immune responses across multiple MHC alleles.

Germline trimming cut 2 bases from V and 6 bases from J; bases unmatched to any gene: 7. The CDR3 length is 14 residues. CDR1 and CDR2 from the germline V gene are LNHDA and SQIVND (reference sequence). The material was PBMCs, obtained from a glioma patient whose treatment included an IDH1 peptide vaccine. This clonotype was sampled from a man younger than 40 with glioma. Some clones in this sample may be carry-over from other donors' samples. The chain is built from TRBV19 and TRBJ2-7; TRBD2 matches at 7 bases. The CDR3 DNA sequence: TGTGCCAGTAGTATACCCGGGAGGAAGGGCGAGCAGTACTTC. Amino acids: CASSIPGRKGEQYF.